This record looks at one T cell receptor (beta chain) sequence and its context. Which antigen it targets is not known. Base qualities were left out, and no much larger clone turns up one base away. The sample's time point label, decoded: week 23, last vaccination. A 20-mer mutant IDH1 peptide at 300 micrograms in Montanide made up each vaccine dose, which was injected subcutaneously together with topical imiquimod. All donors had newly diagnosed IDH1-mutant astrocytomas of WHO grade 3 or 4 that showed loss of nuclear ATRX. The samples were drawn from NOA16, a multicentre, single-arm, open-label phase I trial in Germany that tested a mutant IDH1 peptide vaccine in humans for the first time. Genomic DNA for TCRB sequencing was extracted from EDTA blood using the DNeasy Blood and Tissue Kit. The data are from a study of a mutant IDH1 vaccine in newly diagnosed glioma (dated by TCRdb to the early 2020s). For the wider study: Patients were given eight vaccinations, in weeks 1, 3, 5, 7, 11, 15, 19 and 23, which matched visits V03 through V10. Vaccination started 4-6 weeks after radiotherapy alone, or was given together with temozolomide cycles in the groups whose treatment included chemotherapy. The roughly 32 treated patients were about 60% male and roughly 40% female, with a mean age of about 38 years. Prior to enrollment, patients had been given standard therapy consisting of radiotherapy alone, temozolomide alone, or radiochemotherapy with temozolomide, with the combination given to most patients. Peripheral blood was drawn at six visits: V03 (baseline), V05, V07, V10, V12 and V13. For exploratory analyses, longitudinal TCRB deep sequencing was carried out in roughly 25 treated patients wherever samples were available.

The library was built by means of the immunoSEQ multiplex PCR assay. Rearranged TCR beta chain sequences were amplified using the hsTCRB Kit according to the manufacturer's protocol. Sequencing of TCRB libraries was carried out on an Illumina MiSeq. As for the original processing: The proprietary platform of the kit vendor was used for demultiplexing, trimming and gene mapping. Entries here come from immuneACCESS through TCRdb and include only in-frame sequences with V and J called. Some clones fail to appear in such tables; in the studies checked, an unresolved V gene covers under half of the shortfall, and the cause of the remainder is unknown. Clone size and V and J calls were adopted from that table, with D and trimming inferred from the DNA. The sample profile shows just over 80,000 clones; roughly 85% of them were found once. In total, the top ten clones hold over 2% of the sample. Study-wide findings and limitations: Across multiple MHC alleles, vaccine-induced immune responses were seen in roughly 93% of patients. Availability determined which PBMC samples were chosen for TCRB deep sequencing. It was noted by the authors that analyses of patient blood samples could not be reproduced owing to sample limitations. No apparent relationship was observed between pseudoprogression and alterations in the top peripheral T cell clonotypes detected by TCRB sequencing.

V and J are trimmed by 5 bases and 7 bases, and the gene matches miss 11 bases of the junction. The germline V gene (reference sequence) sets CDR1 to SGHKS and CDR2 to YYEKEE. The CDR3 has 15 amino acids, counting the end cysteine and phenylalanine. The kept DNA is CDR3 alone, 45 bases in frame from the first base. This specimen consisted of PBMCs, obtained from a glioma patient whose treatment included an IDH1 peptide vaccine. The chain is encoded by TRBV5-5 joined to TRBJ2-3; TRBD1 lines up with 9 middle nucleotides. The TCR sequence derives from a man aged 25 to 40 with glioma. Some clones in this sample may be carry-over from other donors' samples. At the DNA level, the sequence is TGTGCCAGCAGTTCCAAACAGGGGGCACAAAATACGCAGTATTTT. Its product reads: CASSSKQGAQNTQYF.